The next 25 T cell receptor beta chains were all read from a single sample in a study of metastatic and nonmetastatic thyroid tumors. Thyroid surgery had not been preceded by any treatment in any patient. TCRdb re-analyzed the PCR reads using MiXCR. The sample includes several thousand clones, about a third of them seen just once. What was sequenced was adjacent normal tissue. These receptors were collected from a male donor with papillary thyroid cancer or a benign thyroid nodule (not recorded which). Some clones in this sample may be carry-over from other donors' samples.

The rearrangement joins TRBV3-1 to TRBJ2-1; perhaps TRBD1 as D (6 bases). CDR3 length: 14 amino acids. V gave up 4 bases and J gave up 8 bases, with 15 bases separating them. Looked up from germline, CDR1 is LGHDT and CDR2 is YNNKEL (reference sequence). The CDR3 reads CASSPGDRPDEQFF. The DNA of the CDR3 is TGTGCCAGCAGCCCAGGGGACCGCCCCGATGAGCAGTTCTTC.

With respect to this clone: The final CDR3 position lacks the conserved phenylalanine or tryptophan, pointing to a likely read error. The gene calls are TRBV15 and TRBJ2-7, with D perhaps matching TRBD2 (6 bases). This CDR3 is built from 14 residues. Germline CDR1 and CDR2: LNHNV and YYDKDF (reference sequence). The ends were cut back, 0 bases at V and 5 bases at J, with 11 bases in the middle. Written as DNA, the CDR3 is TGTGCCACCAGCAGAGATGGGGGGTCCCACGAGCAGTACTCC. This codes for CATSRDGGSHEQYS.

The chain couples TRBV7-2 to TRBJ1-5; the D gene is possibly TRBD1 (6 bases). Germline CDR1 is SGHTA and CDR2 is FQGNSA. The V end was cut by 4 bases, the J end by 3 bases, with 13 bases between. The CDR3 loop spans 15 amino acids. The CDR3: CASSSRTAANQPQHF. The CDR3 DNA is TGTGCCAGCAGCTCCCGGACAGCAGCCAATCAGCCCCAGCATTTT.

This clone has a count of ten or more. A read error is possible here, since a much larger clone lies one base away. The chain couples TRBV5-1 to TRBJ2-5, with 10 nucleotides matching TRBD2. This CDR3 region has 15 residues. The germline V gene has CDR1 SGHRS and CDR2 YFSETQ. The CDR3 spells CASRKSGRAQESQYF. CDR3 sequence (DNA): TGCGCCAGCAGAAAAAGCGGGAGGGCCCAAGAGTCCCAGTACTTC. Variable domain in full (rest from reference TRBV5-1 and TRBJ2-5): KAGVTQTPRYLIKTRGQQVTLSCSPISGHRSVSWYQQTPGQGLQFLFEYFSETQRNKGNFPGRFSGRQFSNSRSEMNVSTLELGDSALYLCASRKSGRAQESQYFGPGTRLLVL.

The chain has TRBV20-1 and TRBJ2-1, with TRBD2 as a possible D gene (6 bases). The CDR3 has 18 residues. Germline values: CDR1 DFQATT, CDR2 SNEGSKA (reference sequence). Trimming took 0 bases from V and 5 from J, leaving 23 bases between them. The CDR3 sequence is CSARDLGGIGALHNEQFF. The CDR3 DNA reads TGCAGTGCTAGAGATCTCGGGGGAATAGGGGCCCTCCACAATGAGCAGTTCTTC.

The V gene is TRBV9, the J gene TRBJ2-7; 9 bases agree with TRBD1. Germline CDR1 and CDR2: SGDLS and YYNGEE. V trimming: 1 base; J trimming: 4 bases; junction bases outside the gene matches: 3. The CDR3 runs 14 residues. CDR3 sequence: CASSVRGQGYEQYF. In nucleotides, the CDR3 is TGTGCCAGCAGCGTAAGGGGACAGGGTTACGAGCAGTACTTC.

This chain connects TRBV9 to TRBJ2-7; 11 bases match TRBD2. This CDR3 is 15 amino acids long. Germline CDR1 SGDLS, CDR2 YYNGEE. The V gene end was trimmed by 3 bases and the J gene end by 3 bases; junction bases not matched to a gene: 5. In nucleotides, the CDR3 is TGTGCCAGCAGCGGAAGCACTAGCGGGAGCTACGAGCAGTACTTC. It encodes CASSGSTSGSYEQYF.

The chain joins TRBV27 to TRBJ2-1; 14 bases match TRBD2. Unmatched junction bases numbered 7, after V lost 5 bases and J lost 7 bases. Germline values: CDR1 MNHEY, CDR2 SMNVEV (reference sequence). The CDR3 runs 16 residues. CDR3 DNA sequence: TGTGCCAGCAGTACCACCGGGACTAGCGGGAGTAATGAGCAGTTCTTC. It codes for CASSTTGTSGSNEQFF.

This clone was seen once. Germline is not matched at one junction end, which may reflect a read error. The V call is TRBV28, the J call TRBJ2-5; tentatively, D is TRBD2 (7 bases). This CDR3 region has 15 residues. Germline loops: CDR1 MDHEN, CDR2 SYDVKM. CDR3 protein: CASSFLGGGQDTQYF. CDR3 sequence (DNA): TGTGCCAGCAGTTTTTTGGGGGGGGGGCAAGATACCCAGTACTTC.

The V call is TRBV30, the J call TRBJ2-7, with D tentatively TRBD1 (7 bases). The CDR3 runs 14 residues. The germline V gene has CDR1 GTSNPN and CDR2 SVGIG (reference sequence). The V end lost 5 bases, the J end lost 6 bases, and 20 bases lay between the germline ends. The CDR3, as DNA: TGTGCCTGGGGAGGGACAGCCGCCTTGGGCGAGCAGTACTTC. It translates to CAWGGTAALGEQYF.

The chain combines TRBV20-1 with TRBJ2-7; 12 bases are shared with TRBD1. J gave up 7 bases and V 5 bases, and 12 bases lay outside the gene matches. CDR3 length: 15 residues. The germline gives CDR1 DFQATT, CDR2 SNEGSKA (reference sequence). The CDR3 nucleotides are TGCAGTGCTTCCAGTCCGGGACAGGGGGCAAGGGAGCAGTACTTC. This gives the protein CSASSPGQGAREQYF.

The table lists this clone with a count of one. The chain is built from TRBV7-2 and TRBJ2-7, with 10 bases aligning to TRBD1. V gave up 5 bases and J gave up 7 bases; unmatched junction bases: 5. The CDR3 contains 13 residues. Per germline, CDR1 SGHTA and CDR2 FQGNSA. In nucleotides, the CDR3 is TGTGCCAGCAGCCCGGACAGGGGGGGAGAGCAGTACTTC. Protein sequence: CASSPDRGGEQYF. The entire variable domain, with the rest obtained from reference TRBV7-2 and TRBJ2-7, is as follows: GAGVSQSPSNKVTEKGKDVELRCDPISGHTALYWYRQSLGQGLEFLIYFQGNSAPDKSGLPSDRFSAERTGGSVSTLTIQRTQQEDSAVYLCASSPDRGGEQYFGPGTRLTVT.

As DNA, the CDR3 is TGTGCCAGCAGTTTAACGAGCTCCTACGAGCAGTACTTC. As protein: CASSLTSSYEQYF. The chain links TRBV28 to TRBJ2-7; D is uncertain. Germline V gene sequence: CDR1 MDHEN, CDR2 SYDVKM. The V gene lost 2 bases and the J gene lost 0 bases, with 5 bases spanning the gap. The CDR3 runs to 13 residues.

The chain joins TRBV10-3 to TRBJ2-1; 11 positions match TRBD2. With 7 bases clipped from V and 5 bases from J, the junction kept 19 bases outside the gene matches. The CDR3 has 19 residues. The V gene's germline CDR1 is ENHRY and CDR2 SYGVKD. CDR3 sequence reads: CAITPGLGLAALGDNEQFF. As DNA, the CDR3 is TGTGCCATCACCCCCGGGTTGGGACTAGCGGCCCTCGGGGACAATGAGCAGTTCTTC.

V is TRBV11-1 and J is TRBJ2-1, with 13 bases matching TRBD2. J was trimmed by 9 bases and V by 5 bases; bases with no gene match: 13. There are 17 residues in the CDR3. The germline CDR1 and CDR2 sequences are SGHAT and FQDESV (reference sequence). The CDR3 nucleotides read TGTGCCAGCAGCAAAGCACCGGGACTAGCGGGACAATCTGAGCAGTTCTTC. This gives the protein CASSKAPGLAGQSEQFF.

This clone appeared a few times. The rearrangement links TRBV19 to TRBJ2-7; D unclear. From germline, CDR1 is LNHDA and CDR2 SQIVND (reference sequence). The length of the CDR3 is 12 residues. Trimming left V 4 bases short and J 4 bases short, with 8 bases between. Written as DNA, the CDR3 is TGTGCCAGTAGTACCTCATCTTACGAGCAGTACTTC. Translating it yields CASSTSSYEQYF. Combining the CDR3 with reference TRBV19 and TRBJ2-7 gives the whole variable domain DGGITQSPKYLFRKEGQNVTLSCEQNLNHDAMYWYRQDPGQGLRLIYYSQIVNDFQKGDIAEGYSVSREKKESFPLTVTSAQKNPTAFYLCASSTSSYEQYFGPGTRLTVT.

The genes are TRBV7-3 and TRBJ2-7, with a tentative D call TRBD1 (6 bases). CDR3 length equals 13 residues. V was pared by 0 bases and J by 9 bases, with 12 bases between. Germline CDR1 and CDR2: SGHTA and FQGTGA. CDR3 sequence: CASSLTPGVGQYF. CDR3 DNA: TGTGCCAGCAGCTTAACTCCAGGGGTAGGGCAGTACTTC.

A few counts support this clone. The chain has TRBV2 and TRBJ2-7, with TRBD1 identical over 8 bases. V trimming: 2 bases; J trimming: 7 bases; junction bases outside the gene matches: 10. In germline, CDR1 is SNHLY, CDR2 FYNNEI. The CDR3 contains 15 residues. DNA for the CDR3: TGTGCCAGCAGTGAAAATTACAGGGGGTCTGGGGAGCAGTACTTC. Its translation is CASSENYRGSGEQYF.

This rearrangement joins TRBV24-1 to TRBJ2-5; D perhaps matches TRBD2 (5 bases). This CDR3 region has 13 residues. The germline gives CDR1 KGHDR, CDR2 SFDVKD. Between the trimmed V and J ends, which lost 11 bases and 8 bases, there was a span of 20 bases. The CDR3 here is CAIIDSNRDTQYF. Written as DNA, the CDR3 is TGTGCCATTATCGACTCAAACCGGGATACCCAGTACTTC.

CDR3 amino acids: CASRLAATYGYTF. DNA of the CDR3: TGTGCCAGCCGCCTGGCGGCGACCTATGGCTACACCTTC. This sequence joins TRBV6-2 or TRBV6-3 and TRBJ1-2; D remains ambiguous. Trimming cost V 8 bases and J 4 bases, with 14 bases left between them. The CDR3 is 13 residues long. CDR1 and CDR2 from the germline V gene are MNHEY and SVGEGT.

The chain joins TRBV20-1 to TRBJ1-2, with 7 bases fitting TRBD1. This CDR3 is built from 16 residues. Germline values: CDR1 DFQATT, CDR2 SNEGSKA (reference sequence). The ends lost 1 base at V and 4 bases at J; junction bases unmatched: 12. The CDR3 coding sequence is TGCAGTGCTAGAGTTACTAGACAGGGAGCGATCTATGGCTACACCTTC. Translated: CSARVTRQGAIYGYTF.

The chain recombines TRBV24-1 with TRBJ2-1, with a possible D match to TRBD2 (6 bases). V was cut by 7 bases and J by 7 bases, with 7 bases left in between. In germline, CDR1 is KGHDR, CDR2 SFDVKD. The CDR3 consists of 11 residues. The CDR3: CATREGNEQFF. In DNA form, the CDR3 reads TGTGCCACCAGGGAGGGGAATGAGCAGTTCTTC.

This clone has only a few counts. The chain has TRBV6-5 and TRBJ2-7; 10 bases are a match to TRBD1. The CDR3 covers 14 residues. Trimming took 2 bases from V and 7 from J; bases not matched to a gene: 5. CDR1 is MNHEY, CDR2 SVGAGI, per germline. CDR3 DNA: TGTGCCAGCAGTTACAGACAGGGGGCGGGGGAGCAGTACTTC. Its translation is CASSYRQGAGEQYF.

The genes are TRBV7-9 and TRBJ2-5, with 9 positions matching TRBD1. CDR3 length: 15 residues. J lost 7 bases, V lost 5 bases, and 11 bases had no gene match. The germline CDR1 and CDR2 sequences are SEHNR and FQNEAQ (reference sequence). CDR3 nucleotides: TGTGCCAGCAGCAGAGCCGGGACAGGGCGACCGACCCAGTACTTC. Translating it yields CASSRAGTGRPTQYF.

In DNA, the CDR3 is TGTGCCTGGAGTGTACGAGGGGAGTGGACTGAAGCTTTCTTT. Protein product: CAWSVRGEWTEAFF. This chain joins TRBV30 and TRBJ1-1, with TRBD1 as a possible D gene (5 bases). Germline V gene sequence: CDR1 GTSNPN, CDR2 SVGIG (reference sequence). This CDR3 spans 14 amino acids. Trimming pared 0 bases from V and 5 bases from J, leaving 13 bases between.